The source of this T cell receptor beta chain is a study of vaccination and CD4 T cells after COVID-19. Study overall: The cells in question were stimulated using overlapping spike peptides derived from SARS-CoV-2, HCoV-NL63, HCoV-OC43 and HCoV-229E.

At the Johns Hopkins FTIC core, DNA taken from cultured CD4+ T cells was sequenced by way of the Oncomine TCR Beta short-read assay. TCRdb redid the calling of the PCR reads with MiXCR, one entry per CDR3 protein. Of approximately 17,000 distinct CDR3 sequences listed, 48% were seen once; the top ten hold approximately 5%. Treatment defined: roughly 11-day PBMC culture with coronavirus spike peptide pools or control peptides (ViraFEST assay). This clonotype was detected only a few times. What it binds is not known. With V trimmed by 7 bases and J by 4 bases, 6 bases remained unmatched. The CDR3 covers 15 residues. CDR1 and CDR2 from the germline V gene are ENHRY and SYGVKD.

The rearrangement links TRBV10-3 to TRBJ2-2, with 10 positions matching TRBD2. The sequence was collected from a human donor who had recovered from COVID-19. The material sequenced was CD4+ T cells from blood, cultured in vitro, taken before SARS-CoV-2 vaccination. CDR3 loop: CAINPSGGTTGELFF. CDR3 coding DNA: TGTGCCATCAACCCTAGCGGGGGAACCACCGGGGAGCTGTTTTTT.